This TCR beta chain originates from a study of blood T cells in healthy people across ages. Then a second PCR, running about 7 to 11 cycles, was carried out with a sample-barcoded 5' primer and a J-beta primer mix. TCRdb reprocessed the 5' RACE reads with MiXCR, giving one entry per CDR3 protein. Of over 450,000 distinct CDR3 sequences listed, less than 25% are singletons. Every participating donor contributed 9.5 to 10 milliliters of peripheral blood through a draw. This clonotype showed up just a few times. Its matching antigen is unknown. V lost 3 bases and J 10 bases, leaving 18 bases between the germline ends. The germline gives CDR1 MDHEN, CDR2 SYDVKM. This CDR3 spans 15 amino acids. Study results and limitations: No one knew whether donors had CMV, which possibly confounded expanded clonotype changes. Long-lived donors had more naive CD4+ cells and higher diversity than aged donors.

The same data also went into a second study, on T cells of mothers and their children. From that paper: TCR recombination output is shaped by thymic selection similarly in related and unrelated pairs.

This receptor was obtained from a boy under 18 in good health. The chain employs TRBV28 and TRBJ1-4; maybe TRBD1 (5 bases). The sample comprised blood. CDR3 sequence reads: CASSFLGTEKAKLFF. The CDR3 region has the DNA TGTGCCAGCAGTTTCTTAGGGACGGAGAAAGCAAAACTGTTTTTT.